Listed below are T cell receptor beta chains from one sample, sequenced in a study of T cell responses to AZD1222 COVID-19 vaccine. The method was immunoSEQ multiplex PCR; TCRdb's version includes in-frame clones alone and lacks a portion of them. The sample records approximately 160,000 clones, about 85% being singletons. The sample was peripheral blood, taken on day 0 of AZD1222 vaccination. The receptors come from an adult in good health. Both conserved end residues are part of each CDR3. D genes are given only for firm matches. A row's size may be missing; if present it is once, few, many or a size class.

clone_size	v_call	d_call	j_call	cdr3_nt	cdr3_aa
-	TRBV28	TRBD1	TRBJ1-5	TGTGCCAGCAGTTTAGTCCAGGGGGATCAGCCCCAGCATTTT	CASSLVQGDQPQHF
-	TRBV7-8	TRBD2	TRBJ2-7	TGTGCCAGCAGCTGGGGACTAGCGGGCTCCTACGAGCAGTACTTC	CASSWGLAGSYEQYF
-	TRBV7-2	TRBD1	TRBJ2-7	TGTGCCAGCAGCCGGGACAGTACTACCTACGAGCAGTACTTC	CASSRDSTTYEQYF
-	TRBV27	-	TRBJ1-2	TGTGCCAGCAGCCCTAGACGGGGCGGAGGAGGCTACACCTTC	CASSPRRGGGGYTF
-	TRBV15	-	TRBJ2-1	TGTGCCACCAGCCCAAGGCTCAAGGCTCTTACGCAGTTCTTC	CATSPRLKALTQFF
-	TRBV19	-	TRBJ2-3	TGTGCCAGTAGTATTGGTCGAGGACCCAGCACAGATACGCAGTATTTT	CASSIGRGPSTDTQYF
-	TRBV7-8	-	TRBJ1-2	TGTGCCAGCAGCTTTGGGGGCAGGGGAAAGGGCTACACCTTC	CASSFGGRGKGYTF
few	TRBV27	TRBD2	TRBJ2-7	TGTGCCAGCAGGGACTCACTAGCGGTCTGGACCGAGCAGTACTTC	CASRDSLAVWTEQYF
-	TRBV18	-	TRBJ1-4	TGTGCCAGCTCACCGGGACGGACTAATGAAAAACTGTTTTTT	CASSPGRTNEKLFF
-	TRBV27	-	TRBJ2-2	TGTGCCAGCAGCCCTACAAACACCGGGGAGCTGTTTTTT	CASSPTNTGELFF
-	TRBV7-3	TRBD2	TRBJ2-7	TGTGCCAGCAGCTTAACCCGGACTAGCGGGACGTACGAGCAGTACTTC	CASSLTRTSGTYEQYF
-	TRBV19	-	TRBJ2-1	TGTGCCAGTAGTATCGGGCCCCCAGGTGAGCAGTTCTTC	CASSIGPPGEQFF
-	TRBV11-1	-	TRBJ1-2	TGTGCCAGCAGCCCCGGACAGAACTATGGCTACACCTTC	CASSPGQNYGYTF
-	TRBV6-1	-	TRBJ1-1	TGTGCCAGCAGTGAAGGGGGGGGCACTGAAGCTTTCTTT	CASSEGGGTEAFF
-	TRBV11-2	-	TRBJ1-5	TGTGCCAGCAGCTCGGGACTTCCCTCGCAGCCCCAGCATTTT	CASSSGLPSQPQHF
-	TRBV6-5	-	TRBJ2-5	TGTGCCAGCAGTTACCGTTCCCGAGAGACCCAGTACTTC	CASSYRSRETQYF